This TCR beta chain was recorded in a study of shared clonotypes between healthy human individuals. Whole-study results and caveats: Compared with memory subsets, naive subsets generally had larger estimated richness.

Splitting the CD4+ cells yielded a CD45RA+ naive subset and a CD45RA-negative memory subset. This clone occurred once. Its cognate antigen is unknown. The V and J ends lost 6 bases and 2 bases, in that order; junction bases with no gene match: 7. CDR1 is KGHSH, CDR2 LQKENI, per germline. The length of the CDR3 is 15 residues. Only in-frame clones appear in the TCRdb table, and some are missing; sequencing was by immunoSEQ multiplex PCR. The sample lists a few million clones, approximately 95% occurring once. The material sequenced was naive CD4+ T cells from PBMCs. The subset here: CD45RA+ positively selected. The source is a man aged 18-30 years in good health. Some clones in this sample may be carry-over from other donors' samples. The genes are TRBV18 and TRBJ1-1; 9 bases map to TRBD1. CDR3 in amino acids: CASSRGTGHNTEAFF. The CDR3 nucleotides read TGTGCCAGCTCGCGCGGGACAGGGCATAACACTGAAGCTTTCTTT. The whole variable domain, remainder taken from reference TRBV18 and TRBJ1-1, is NAGVMQNPRHLVRRRGQEARLRCSPMKGHSHVYWYRQLPEEGLKFMVYLQKENIIDESGMPKERFSAEFPKEGPSILRIQQVVRGDSAAYFCASSRGTGHNTEAFFGQGTRLTVV.